These 20 T cell receptor beta chains came from one sample sequenced in a study of blood T cells in healthy people across ages. The authors ran a second PCR of 7 to 11 cycles using a sample-barcoded 5' primer and a J-beta primer mix. A single record per CDR3 protein comes from TCRdb applying MiXCR to the 5' RACE reads. The table lists around 690,000 distinct CDR3 sequences, approximately 59% of them singletons. The specimen was blood. The receptors were gathered from a man in his sixties in good health.

This clonotype has more than one count but fewer than ten. This chain uses TRBV20-1 with TRBJ1-5; D perhaps matches TRBD1 (6 bases). The CDR3 is made up of 15 amino acids. The germline CDR1 and CDR2 sequences are DFQATT and SNEGSKA (reference sequence). Trimming removed 0 bases from V and 3 bases from J, with 12 bases in between. CDR3 DNA: TGCAGTGCTAGAGAGGGGCGACAGGTCAATCAGCCCCAGCATTTT. This sequence encodes CSAREGRQVNQPQHF.

This chain connects TRBV5-5 to TRBJ2-4; possible D gene TRBD2, 5 bases. V was pared by 4 bases and J by 1 base, with 12 bases between. In germline, CDR1 is SGHKS, CDR2 YYEKEE (reference sequence). This CDR3 has 15 residues. This CDR3 reads CASSARTEAKNIQYF. CDR3 bases: TGTGCCAGCAGCGCGAGGACTGAGGCCAAAAACATTCAGTACTTC.

This sequence joins TRBV2 and TRBJ1-2; 9 positions match TRBD1. The CDR3 length is 14 residues. J gave up 3 bases and V 2 bases, and 1 base lay outside the gene matches. Germline values: CDR1 SNHLY, CDR2 FYNNEI. The CDR3 region has the DNA TGTGCCAGCAGTGAAACAGGGGGCTACTATGGCTACACCTTC. Translation: CASSETGGYYGYTF.

The CDR3 bases are TGCAGCGTAGCCGGGACAGGGCTGATTCCAGATACGCAGTATTTT. It codes for CSVAGTGLIPDTQYF. This chain links TRBV29-1 with TRBJ2-3, with TRBD1 identical over 9 bases. V lost 6 bases, J lost 4 bases, and 11 bases stayed unmatched. Germline CDR1 reads SQVTM; CDR2 reads ANQGSEA. The CDR3 length is 15 residues.

The CDR3 is CASSQTQGGGYGNQPQHF. The CDR3 nucleotides read TGTGCCAGCAGCCAAACCCAAGGGGGGGGGTACGGCAATCAGCCCCAGCATTTT. The V and J genes are TRBV3-1 and TRBJ1-5, with D possibly TRBD1 on 6 matching bases. Germline V lookup: CDR1 LGHDT, CDR2 YNNKEL (reference sequence). V was cut by 2 bases and J by 2 bases, with 19 bases left in between. The CDR3 is made up of 18 amino acids.

The V call is TRBV28, the J call TRBJ1-6; TRBD1 might be the D (5 bases). CDR3 length: 16 amino acids. V lost 6 bases and J 0 bases, leaving 12 bases between the germline ends. Germline CDR1 and CDR2: MDHEN and SYDVKM. The CDR3 region has the DNA TGTGCCAGCAGCCCAGGGTCAGGCTCCTATAATTCACCCCTCCACTTT. Translating gives CASSPGSGSYNSPLHF.

This sequence joins TRBV21-1 and TRBJ2-1; TRBD1 is the table's D call and was not checked against the DNA. TRBV21-1 constitutes a pseudogene. CDR3 length equals 17 residues. CDR3 DNA: TGTGCCAGCAGCAAAGGACGACGCGGGACAGGGGGCAATGAGCAGTTCTTC. It yields the protein CASSKGRRGTGGNEQFF.

This sequence joins TRBV10-3 and TRBJ1-5; 9 bases fit TRBD1. This CDR3 contains 14 residues. The V and J ends lost 4 bases and 5 bases, in that order; junction bases with no gene match: 3. The germline V gene has CDR1 ENHRY and CDR2 SYGVKD. This CDR3 reads CAISGGDRDQPQHF. The CDR3 DNA follows: TGTGCCATCAGTGGGGGGGACAGGGATCAGCCCCAGCATTTT.

CDR3 sequence: CASSIGGGRGNYGYTF. The CDR3 DNA follows: TGTGCCAGTAGTATAGGAGGGGGTCGTGGGAACTATGGCTACACCTTC. This chain joins TRBV19 and TRBJ1-2, with D possibly being TRBD1 (6 bases). Germline V gives CDR1 LNHDA, CDR2 SQIVND (reference sequence). The germline V and J ends were trimmed by 1 base and 2 bases, with 14 bases remaining between them. The CDR3 is 16 residues long.

This clonotype has a count of ten or more. The V gene is TRBV4-2, the J gene TRBJ2-7, with D possibly being TRBD1 or TRBD2 (5 bases each). From germline, CDR1 is LGHNA and CDR2 YNFKEQ. Trimming left V 1 base short and J 5 bases short, with 12 bases between. CDR3 size: 14 residues. Here the CDR3 DNA reads TGTGCCAGCAGCCAAGTTGGGGGATTAAACGAGCAGTACTTC. Protein product: CASSQVGGLNEQYF.

This rearrangement joins TRBV6-5 to TRBJ1-1; the D is unclear. Germline V gene data show CDR1 as MNHEY and CDR2 as SVGAGI. The CDR3 is 13 amino acids. V lost 8 bases and J 1 base, leaving 11 bases between the germline ends. The CDR3 reads CASLEQSNTEAFF. CDR3 nucleotides: TGTGCCAGCCTGGAACAGTCGAACACTGAAGCTTTCTTT.

The gene calls are TRBV10-2 and TRBJ2-3; 8 bases are shared with TRBD2. CDR1 and CDR2 from the germline V gene are WSHSY and SAAADI. This CDR3 is 17 amino acids long. J was trimmed by 4 bases and V by 2 bases; bases with no gene match: 11. The CDR3 DNA reads as TGCGCCAGCAGTGAGGCGGGGGGAGGAATAATGTCAGATACGCAGTATTTT. It is translated as CASSEAGGGIMSDTQYF.

This chain uses TRBV9 with TRBJ1-6; no clear D. Trimming removed 0 bases at V and 10 bases at J, with 8 bases between. This CDR3 has 13 amino acids. The V gene's germline CDR1 is SGDLS and CDR2 YYNGEE. DNA for the CDR3: TGTGCCAGCAGCGTAGATGTAATATCACCCCTCCACTTT. The encoded protein is CASSVDVISPLHF. Supplemented by reference TRBV9 and TRBJ1-6, the full variable domain reads DSGVTQTPKHLITATGQRVTLRCSPRSGDLSVYWYQQSLDQGLQFLIQYYNGEERAKGNILERFSAQQFPDLHSELNLSSLELGDSALYFCASSVDVISPLHFGNGTRLTVT.

J is TRBJ1-4 and V is TRBV7-8; 7 nucleotides line up with TRBD1. CDR1 and CDR2 (germline): SGHVS, FQNEAQ. The CDR3 loop spans 15 amino acids. With V trimmed by 5 bases and J by 6 bases, 9 bases remained unmatched. The CDR3 loop reads CASSPDRDRDEKLFF. CDR3 coding DNA: TGTGCCAGCAGCCCCGACAGGGATAGGGATGAAAAACTGTTTTTT.

The genes are TRBV10-3 and TRBJ2-3; 11 positions match TRBD1. J was trimmed by 6 bases and V by 0 bases; bases with no gene match: 5. The CDR3 has 16 amino acids. Per the germline V gene, CDR1 is ENHRY and CDR2 is SYGVKD. The CDR3 DNA reads TGTGCCATCAGTGAGTCGGGACAGGGGGTCCTGGATACGCAGTATTTT. This sequence encodes CAISESGQGVLDTQYF.

The gene calls are TRBV4-1 and TRBJ2-6; possibly TRBD1 for D (6 bases). The CDR3 contains 18 residues. The V gene lost 6 bases and the J gene lost 0 bases, with 18 bases spanning the gap. Germline V gene sequence: CDR1 MGHRA, CDR2 YSYEKL. CDR3 region: CASRRIGGALSGANVLTF. The CDR3 coding sequence is TGCGCCAGCAGACGCATTGGGGGCGCTCTCTCTGGGGCCAACGTCCTGACTTTC.

J is TRBJ1-2 and V is TRBV7-9, with D tentatively TRBD1 (5 bases). CDR3 size: 13 residues. Germline loops: CDR1 SEHNR, CDR2 FQNEAQ (reference sequence). V shed 8 bases and J shed 8 bases, with 18 bases lying between them. The CDR3 region is CASSRMGVGGYTF. For the CDR3, the DNA is TGTGCCAGCTCAAGGATGGGGGTCGGCGGCTACACCTTC.

This clonotype was observed a few times. J is TRBJ2-1 and V is TRBV15; 7 positions match TRBD2. Germline assignment: CDR1 LNHNV and CDR2 YYDKDF (reference sequence). The CDR3 runs 13 residues. J was trimmed by 12 bases and V by 0 bases; bases with no gene match: 5. DNA of the CDR3: TGTGCCACCAGCAGAGATTGGGACTACCGGCAGTTCTTC. This gives the protein CATSRDWDYRQFF.

The J gene is TRBJ2-7, the V gene TRBV10-3; D possibly matches TRBD1 or TRBD2 (5 bases each). The end of the DNA aligns better with TRBJ2-5, so the J call may be wrong. Germline CDR1 reads ENHRY; CDR2 reads SYGVKD. The CDR3 totals 14 residues. DNA for the CDR3: TGTGCCATCAGCAACTGGGGACGCGAAGAGACCCAGTACTTC. Translated: CAISNWGREETQYF.

This clonotype was observed once. The chain is built from TRBV12-3 or TRBV12-4 and TRBJ2-3; perhaps TRBD1 as D (6 bases). The CDR3 runs 16 residues. V was cut by 5 bases and J by 3 bases, with 18 bases left in between. CDR3 protein: CASSRRQVLGTDTQYF. As DNA, the CDR3 is TGTGCCAGCAGTCGCCGACAGGTCTTGGGTACAGATACGCAGTATTTT.